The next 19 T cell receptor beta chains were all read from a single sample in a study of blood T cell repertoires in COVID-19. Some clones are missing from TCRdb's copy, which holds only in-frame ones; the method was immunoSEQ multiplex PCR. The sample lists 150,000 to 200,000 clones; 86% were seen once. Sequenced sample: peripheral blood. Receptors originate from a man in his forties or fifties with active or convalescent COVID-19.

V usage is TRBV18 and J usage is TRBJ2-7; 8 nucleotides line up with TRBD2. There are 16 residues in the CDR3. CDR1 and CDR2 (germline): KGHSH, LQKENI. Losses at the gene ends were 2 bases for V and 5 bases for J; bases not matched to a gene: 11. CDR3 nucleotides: TGTGCCAGCTCACCAATATCCGGGAGGGCCTTTGACGAGCAGTACTTC. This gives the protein CASSPISGRAFDEQYF. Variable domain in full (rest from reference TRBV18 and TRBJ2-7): NAGVMQNPRHLVRRRGQEARLRCSPMKGHSHVYWYRQLPEEGLKFMVYLQKENIIDESGMPKERFSAEFPKEGPSILRIQQVVRGDSAAYFCASSPISGRAFDEQYFGPGTRLTVT.

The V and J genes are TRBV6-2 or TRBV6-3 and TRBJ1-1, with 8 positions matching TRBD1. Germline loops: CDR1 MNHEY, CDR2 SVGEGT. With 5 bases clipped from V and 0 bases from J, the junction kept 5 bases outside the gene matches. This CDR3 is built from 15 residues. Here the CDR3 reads CASSRGQGLNTEAFF. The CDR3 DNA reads TGTGCCAGCAGTCGAGGACAGGGCTTGAACACTGAAGCTTTCTTT.

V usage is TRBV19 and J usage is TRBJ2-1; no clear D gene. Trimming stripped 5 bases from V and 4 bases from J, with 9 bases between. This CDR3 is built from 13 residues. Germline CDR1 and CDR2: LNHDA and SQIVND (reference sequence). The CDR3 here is CASSPKDYNEQFF. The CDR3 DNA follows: TGTGCCAGTAGTCCTAAAGATTACAATGAGCAGTTCTTC.

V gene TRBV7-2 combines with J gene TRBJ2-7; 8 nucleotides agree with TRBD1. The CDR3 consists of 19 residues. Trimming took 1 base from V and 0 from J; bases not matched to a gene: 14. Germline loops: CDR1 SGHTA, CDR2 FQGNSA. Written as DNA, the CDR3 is TGTGCCAGCAGCTTAGTATCGTTCGGACAGGGAGGAGGCTCCTACGAGCAGTACTTC. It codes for CASSLVSFGQGGGSYEQYF.

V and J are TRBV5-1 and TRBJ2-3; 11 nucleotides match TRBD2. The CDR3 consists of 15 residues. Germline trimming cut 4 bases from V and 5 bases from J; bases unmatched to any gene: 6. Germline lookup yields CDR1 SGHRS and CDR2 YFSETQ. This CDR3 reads CASSGGTSGRDTQYF. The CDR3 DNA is TGCGCCAGCAGCGGCGGGACTAGCGGCCGAGATACGCAGTATTTT.

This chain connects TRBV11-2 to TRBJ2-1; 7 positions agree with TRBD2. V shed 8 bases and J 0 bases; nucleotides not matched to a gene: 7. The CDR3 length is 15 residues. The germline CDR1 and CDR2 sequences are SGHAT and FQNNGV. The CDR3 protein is CASVAGGGSYNEQFF. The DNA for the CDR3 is TGTGCCAGCGTAGCTGGGGGGGGCTCCTACAATGAGCAGTTCTTC.

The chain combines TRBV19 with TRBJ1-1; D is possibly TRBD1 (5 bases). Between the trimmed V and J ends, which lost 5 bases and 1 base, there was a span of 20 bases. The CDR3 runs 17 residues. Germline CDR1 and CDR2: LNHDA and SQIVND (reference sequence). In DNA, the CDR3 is TGTGCCAGTAGTTCCCTATCAGGGATGAATAGGAACACTGAAGCTTTCTTT. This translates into CASSSLSGMNRNTEAFF.

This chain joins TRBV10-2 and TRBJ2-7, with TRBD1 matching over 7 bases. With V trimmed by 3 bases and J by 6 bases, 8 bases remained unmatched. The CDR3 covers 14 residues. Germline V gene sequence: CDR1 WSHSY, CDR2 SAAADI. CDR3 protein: CASSDDRAPGEQYF. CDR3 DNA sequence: TGCGCCAGCAGTGACGACAGGGCCCCGGGCGAGCAGTACTTC.

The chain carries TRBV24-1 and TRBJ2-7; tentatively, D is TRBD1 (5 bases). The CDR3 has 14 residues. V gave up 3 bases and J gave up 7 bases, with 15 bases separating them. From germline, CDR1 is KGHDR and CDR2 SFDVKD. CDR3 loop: CATSDRQGPWEQYF. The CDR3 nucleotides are TGTGCCACCAGTGATAGGCAGGGCCCGTGGGAGCAGTACTTC.

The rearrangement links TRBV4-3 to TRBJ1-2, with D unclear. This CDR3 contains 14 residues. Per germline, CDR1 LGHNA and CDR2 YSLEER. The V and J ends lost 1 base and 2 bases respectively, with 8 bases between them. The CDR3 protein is CASSQGPENYGYTF. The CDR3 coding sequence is TGCGCCAGCAGCCAAGGGCCCGAAAACTATGGCTACACCTTC.

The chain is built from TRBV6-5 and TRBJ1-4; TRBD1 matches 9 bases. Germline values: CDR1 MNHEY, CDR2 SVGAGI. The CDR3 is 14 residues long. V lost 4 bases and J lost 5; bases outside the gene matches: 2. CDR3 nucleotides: TGTGCCAGCAGTTCCGGGACAGGGAATGAAAAACTGTTTTTT. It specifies CASSSGTGNEKLFF.

CDR3 sequence (DNA): TGTGCCAGCAGTACCTACAGGGAAGAGACCCAGTACTTC. Protein product: CASSTYREETQYF. The gene calls are TRBV6-2 or TRBV6-3 and TRBJ2-5; D is possibly TRBD1 (6 bases). The CDR3 has 13 residues. Trimming took off 5 bases at V and 3 bases at J, with 10 bases between the two ends. CDR1 MNHEY and CDR2 SVGEGT come from the germline V gene.

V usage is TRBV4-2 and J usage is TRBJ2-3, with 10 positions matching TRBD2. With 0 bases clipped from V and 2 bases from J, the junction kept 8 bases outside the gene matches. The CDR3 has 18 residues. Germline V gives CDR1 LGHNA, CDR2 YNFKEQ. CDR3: CASSQDWPSGGLTDTQYF. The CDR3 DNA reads TGTGCCAGCAGCCAAGATTGGCCTAGCGGGGGACTCACAGATACGCAGTATTTT.

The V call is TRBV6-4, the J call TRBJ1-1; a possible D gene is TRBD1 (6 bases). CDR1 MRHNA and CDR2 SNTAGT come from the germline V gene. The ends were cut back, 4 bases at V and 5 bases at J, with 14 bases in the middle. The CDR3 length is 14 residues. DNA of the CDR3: TGTGCCAGCAGTGTGTTGCAGGGGCGGACTGAAGCTTTCTTT. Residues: CASSVLQGRTEAFF.

The CDR3 sequence: CAISSTGTDNEQFF. The CDR3 DNA sequence: TGTGCCATCAGCTCTACCGGGACAGACAATGAGCAGTTCTTC. The rearrangement joins TRBV10-3 to TRBJ2-1; 7 positions agree with TRBD1. The CDR3 is 14 amino acids. J was trimmed by 5 bases and V by 6 bases; bases with no gene match: 7. Germline assignment: CDR1 ENHRY and CDR2 SYGVKD.

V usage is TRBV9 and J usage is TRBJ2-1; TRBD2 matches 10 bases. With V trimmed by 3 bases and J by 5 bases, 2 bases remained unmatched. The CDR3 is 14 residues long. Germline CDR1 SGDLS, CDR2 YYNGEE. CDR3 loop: CASSGSGRDNEQFF. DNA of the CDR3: TGTGCCAGCAGCGGGAGCGGGAGGGACAATGAGCAGTTCTTC.

CDR3 nucleotide sequence: TGTGCCAGCAGCTTAGATGGCGGGGGGGTCCAGTTCTTC. Translated: CASSLDGGGVQFF. The chain employs TRBV11-3 and TRBJ2-1, with TRBD2 matching 9 bases. CDR1 SGHNT and CDR2 YENEEA come from the germline V gene. V was pared by 0 bases and J by 13 bases, with 4 bases of the junction left unmatched. The CDR3 loop spans 13 amino acids.

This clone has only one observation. CDR3 bases: TGCAGCGCTGGGGCCGGGACAGTGAACACTGAAGCTTTCTTT. Translated: CSAGAGTVNTEAFF. The chain links TRBV29-1 to TRBJ1-1, with 7 bases aligning to TRBD1. Looked up from germline, CDR1 is SQVTM and CDR2 is ANQGSEA. With 7 bases clipped from V and 0 bases from J, the junction kept 8 bases outside the gene matches. The length of the CDR3 is 14 residues.

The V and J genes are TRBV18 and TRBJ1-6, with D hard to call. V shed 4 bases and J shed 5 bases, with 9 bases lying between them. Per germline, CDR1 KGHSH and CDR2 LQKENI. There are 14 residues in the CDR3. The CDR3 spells CASSQGDNNSPLHF. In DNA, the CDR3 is TGTGCCAGCTCACAGGGAGACAATAATTCACCCCTCCACTTT.